This T cell receptor beta chain was sequenced for a study of CD8+CD57+ T cells in acquired aplastic anemia. Broader study findings: Overlap between patients and controls comprised 25 to 35 CD8+ CDR3 sequences.

In the case of this clonotype: Its antigen is currently unknown.

The CDR3 runs 14 residues. Per germline, CDR1 MNHEY and CDR2 SVGEGT. With V trimmed by 3 bases and J by 3 bases, 1 base remained unmatched. Profiling that covered TCR beta VDJ and CDR3 relied on genomic DNA as its template. In TCRdb, the reads were re-called with MiXCR into one record per CDR3 protein. The profile covers around 79,000 distinct CDR3 sequences, with roughly 72% appearing a single time and approximately 80% taken by the ten largest. By flow cytometry, patients selected for sequencing had shown an expansion of CD8+CD57+ cells. Each of the patients presented with severe acquired aplastic anemia. Among the patients, none had received any therapy at the time of blood sampling.

This sequence originates from a human donor with aplastic anemia. The gene calls are TRBV6-2 or TRBV6-3 and TRBJ2-7; TRBD1 matches 11 bases. Sequencing was done on a sample of sorted CD4+, CD8+, or CD8+CD57+ T cells (not recorded which) from PBMCs. CDR3 DNA: TGTGCCAGCAGTTATGGGACAGGGGGCTACGAGCAGTACTTC. Protein sequence: CASSYGTGGYEQYF.